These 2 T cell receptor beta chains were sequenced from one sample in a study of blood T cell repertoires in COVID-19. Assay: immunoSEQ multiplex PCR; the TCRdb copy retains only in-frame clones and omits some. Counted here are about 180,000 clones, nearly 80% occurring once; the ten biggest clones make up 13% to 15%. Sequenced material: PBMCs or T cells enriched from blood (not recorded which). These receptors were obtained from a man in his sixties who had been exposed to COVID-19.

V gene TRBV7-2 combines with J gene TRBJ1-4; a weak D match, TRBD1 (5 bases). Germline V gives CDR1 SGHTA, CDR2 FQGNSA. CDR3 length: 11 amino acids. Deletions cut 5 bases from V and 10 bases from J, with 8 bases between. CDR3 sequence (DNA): TGTGCCAGCAGCGTTCAGGGAAAACTGTTTTTT. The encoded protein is CASSVQGKLFF.

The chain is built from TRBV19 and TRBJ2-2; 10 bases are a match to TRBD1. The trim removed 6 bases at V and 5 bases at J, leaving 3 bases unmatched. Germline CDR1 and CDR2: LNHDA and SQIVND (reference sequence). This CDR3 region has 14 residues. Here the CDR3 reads CASRGTGETGELFF. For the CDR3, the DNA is TGTGCCAGTAGGGGGACAGGGGAGACCGGGGAGCTGTTTTTT.